This entry lists 19 T cell receptor beta chains sequenced from one sample in a study of T cells in women clearing cervical HPV infection. The data were produced by immunoSEQ multiplex PCR, yet TCRdb's version contains in-frame clones alone and is incomplete. This listing includes 25,000 to 30,000 clones. Input material: blood buffy coat. The source of these receptors is a woman between 18 and 69 years old with a cervical HPV16 infection that either progressed to CIN3+ or cleared (not recorded which).

Notes on this clone: The read ends 3 residues shy of where the CDR3 ends; the end is completed using the germline J gene. V gene TRBV7-6 combines with J gene TRBJ2-4; tentative D call: TRBD2 (5 bases). Germline V gene sequence: CDR1 SGHVS, CDR2 FNYEAQ. This CDR3 has 14 amino acids. CDR3 sequence: CASSFSEGRGGQYF. The sequenced part of the CDR3 DNA is TGTGCCAGCAGCTTTTCAGAGGGCCGGGGTGGT.

On this clone itself: The read gets to within 3 residues of the CDR3 end, and the germline J gene fills in the rest. The chain couples TRBV10-3 to TRBJ1-1, with a weak D call TRBD1 (6 bases). Trimming removed 8 bases at V and 1 base at J, with 14 bases between. Per the germline V gene, CDR1 is ENHRY and CDR2 is SYGVKD. The length of the CDR3 is 14 residues. The CDR3 bases that were read are TGTGCCATCTCTCTTGGACAGACGAACACTGAA. Translating gives CAISLGQTNTE. The full CDR3 is CAISLGQTNTEAFF.

As to this clone: Read coverage stops 3 residues before the CDR3 terminus; the germline J gene supplies the remainder. The chain recombines TRBV19 with TRBJ2-4; maybe TRBD1 (6 bases). The germline V gene has CDR1 LNHDA and CDR2 SQIVND (reference sequence). This CDR3 is 17 amino acids long. The sequenced CDR3 bases are TGTGCCAGTAGTATACAGGGGTCGGGGTTTCAAGGCTATGGT. This gives the protein CASSIQGSGFQGYG. The complete CDR3 protein is CASSIQGSGFQGYGQYF.

For this clone: Sequencing ends 3 residues short of the CDR3 end; the germline J gene provides the rest. This chain links TRBV7-3 with TRBJ1-1; D unresolved. Trimming left V 5 bases short and J 1 base short, with 14 bases between. The CDR3 is 15 amino acids. Germline V lookup: CDR1 SGHTA, CDR2 FQGTGA. The CDR3 is CASSPNQGRNTEAFF. The sequenced CDR3 bases are TGTGCCAGCAGCCCGAATCAAGGTCGGAACACTGAA.

This chain's CDR3 is CSAPPGGAQGSPLHF. The covered CDR3 bases are TGCAGTGCTCCCCCTGGGGGGGCGCAAGGTTCACCC. This sequence joins TRBV20-1 and TRBJ1-6; D might be TRBD1 (6 bases). The CDR3 end falls 3 residues outside the read, so it is completed with the germline J gene. This CDR3 is 15 amino acids long. Deletions cut 5 bases from V and 9 bases from J, with 20 bases between. The germline CDR1 and CDR2 sequences are DFQATT and SNEGSKA (reference sequence).

Turning to this clone: The read is 3 residues too short to cover the CDR3 end, so that end is filled in from the germline J gene. The genes are TRBV6-1 and TRBJ1-1; no clear D. Germline V CDR1 and CDR2: MNHNS, SASEGT. The CDR3 covers 14 residues. The V end was cut by 3 bases, the J end by 3 bases, with 11 bases between. CDR3 DNA (partial): TGTGCCAGCAGTGATTTAGGTAGGGACACTGAA. It yields the protein CASSDLGRDTE. The CDR3, in full, reads CASSDLGRDTEAFF.

Comments on this clone: The read halts 3 residues ahead of the CDR3 end, with the missing end drawn from the germline J gene. The chain joins TRBV20-1 to TRBJ1-2; possibly TRBD1 for D (5 bases). Between the trimmed V and J ends, which lost 3 bases and 1 base, there was a span of 12 bases. Germline CDR1 is DFQATT and CDR2 is SNEGSKA (reference sequence). The CDR3 spans 14 residues. CDR3 loop: CSASDSTLNYGYTF. The sequenced CDR3 bases are TGCAGTGCTAGCGACAGCACCCTTAACTATGGC.

The CDR3 loop reads CASREEPRGTDTQYF. The CDR3 DNA, read in part, is TGTGCCAGCAGGGAGGAGCCCCGGGGCACAGATACG. The chain joins TRBV5-8 to TRBJ2-3, with D perhaps matching TRBD2 (5 bases). Sequencing ends 3 residues short of the CDR3 end; the germline J gene provides the rest. V gave up 5 bases and J gave up 1 base, with 14 bases separating them. CDR1 SGHTS and CDR2 YDEGEE come from the germline V gene. The length of the CDR3 is 15 residues.

Concerning this clone: The CDR3 extends 3 residues past the end of the read, so its final part is completed from the germline J gene. The V and J genes are TRBV19 and TRBJ1-2; maybe TRBD1 (5 bases). CDR1 LNHDA and CDR2 SQIVND come from the germline V gene (reference sequence). The CDR3 runs to 14 residues. The part of the CDR3 DNA that was read is TGTGCCAGTAGTGAAGGGACTCTAACCTACGAC. It translates to CASSEGTLTYD. The CDR3 in full is CASSEGTLTYDYTF.

This CDR3 is CSARSYGLAGRYNEQFF. The CDR3 bases that were read are TGCAGTGCTAGATCTTACGGACTAGCGGGGCGGTACAATGAG. V and J are TRBV20-1 and TRBJ2-1; 12 bases agree with TRBD2. The missing CDR3 end, 3 residues past where the read stops, is filled in from the germline J gene. Trimming took 2 bases from V and 4 from J; bases not matched to a gene: 9. The CDR3 sequence is 17 residues long. Germline CDR1 is DFQATT and CDR2 is SNEGSKA (reference sequence).

To note about this clone: The CDR3 end falls 3 residues outside the read, so it is completed with the germline J gene. The chain is built from TRBV10-3 and TRBJ2-3, with D tentatively TRBD1 (5 bases). This CDR3 contains 13 residues. The germline V gene has CDR1 ENHRY and CDR2 SYGVKD. CDR3 bases read: TGTGCCATCAGTGAGTCAGGGGTGGAGACG. This sequence encodes CAISESGVET. The full CDR3 protein is CAISESGVETQYF.

In the case of this clone: The read ends 3 residues shy of where the CDR3 ends; the end is completed using the germline J gene. V and J are TRBV30 and TRBJ2-3; TRBD1 agrees at 8 bases. CDR3 size: 15 residues. Germline V CDR1 and CDR2: GTSNPN, SVGIG (reference sequence). J was trimmed by 0 bases and V by 7 bases; bases with no gene match: 9. CDR3 DNA, as far as it was read: TGTGCCTACCTTAGGACAGGGAAAAGCACAGATACG. As protein: CAYLRTGKSTDT. The whole CDR3 region reads CAYLRTGKSTDTQYF.

In the case of this clone: Read sequence stops 3 residues before the CDR3 end, and the germline J gene provides the missing end. V usage is TRBV4-1 and J usage is TRBJ2-7, with D perhaps matching TRBD2 (7 bases). Trimming pared 3 bases from V and 3 bases from J, leaving 15 bases between. The germline CDR1 and CDR2 sequences are MGHRA and YSYEKL. The CDR3 totals 15 residues. The CDR3 loop is CASSQPRGGVYEQYF. Partial CDR3 DNA: TGCGCCAGCAGCCAGCCCAGAGGGGGGGTCTACGAG.

With respect to this clone: The CDR3 end falls 3 residues outside the read, so it is completed with the germline J gene. The rearrangement uses TRBV6-2 or TRBV6-3 and TRBJ2-5; TRBD1 aligns across 7 bases. CDR3 size: 17 residues. In germline, CDR1 is MNHEY, CDR2 SVGEGT. V lost 6 bases, J lost 1 base, and 14 bases stayed unmatched. The CDR3 reads CASRYTTGRARQETQYF. The DNA read from the CDR3 is TGTGCCAGCAGATATACGACAGGGCGCGCCCGCCAAGAGACC.

Partial CDR3 DNA: TGTGCCAGCAGTGAATGGCAGGCACGAGATACG. It yields the protein CASSEWQARDT. The CDR3, in full, reads CASSEWQARDTQYF. V usage is TRBV6-1 and J usage is TRBJ2-3; no firm D call. The read is 3 residues too short to cover the CDR3 end, so that end is filled in from the germline J gene. This CDR3 comprises 14 residues. Between the trimmed V and J ends, which lost 2 bases and 5 bases, there was a span of 11 bases. In germline, CDR1 is MNHNS, CDR2 SASEGT.

As for this clone: The CDR3 goes on 3 residues after the read ends, and that part is filled in from the germline J gene. The V gene is TRBV19, the J gene TRBJ1-5; D remains unclear. Trimming cost V 3 bases and J 3 bases, with 9 bases left between them. The CDR3 is 14 amino acids. Per germline, CDR1 LNHDA and CDR2 SQIVND (reference sequence). Incomplete CDR3 DNA: TGTGCCAGTAGTATGGGCCAGTTCAATCAGCCC. Protein sequence: CASSMGQFNQP. The whole CDR3 reads CASSMGQFNQPQHF. The full variable domain, in which reference TRBV19 and TRBJ1-5 provide the parts outside the CDR3, is DGGITQSPKYLFRKEGQNVTLSCEQNLNHDAMYWYRQDPGQGLRLIYYSQIVNDFQKGDIAEGYSVSREKKESFPLTVTSAQKNPTAFYLCASSMGQFNQPQHFGDGTRLSIL.

As concerns this clone: The read ends 3 residues before the CDR3 terminus; that terminus is restored from the germline J gene. V is TRBV29-1 and J is TRBJ1-2; D gene ambiguous. CDR1 and CDR2 (germline): SQVTM, ANQGSEA. Trimming left V 4 bases short and J 3 bases short, with 9 bases between. The CDR3 has 12 residues. CDR3 DNA (partial): TGCAGCGTTGTTCCCCGCGACTATGGC. Its translation is CSVVPRDYG. The whole CDR3 reads CSVVPRDYGYTF. The full variable domain, in which reference TRBV29-1 and TRBJ1-2 provide the parts outside the CDR3, is SAVISQKPSRDICQRGTSLTIQCQVDSQVTMMFWYRQQPGQSLTLIATANQGSEATYESGFVIDKFPISRPNLTFSTLTVSNMSPEDSSIYLCSVVPRDYGYTFGSGTRLTVV.

Notes on this clone: The sequence runs out 3 residues before the end of the CDR3; the remainder is reconstructed from the germline J gene. The chain has TRBV14 and TRBJ1-6, with 9 bases matching TRBD1. CDR1 is SGHDN and CDR2 is FVKESK in the germline V gene. The CDR3 contains 16 residues. The trim removed 4 bases at V and 7 bases at J, leaving 8 bases unmatched. The CDR3 bases that were read are TGTGCCAGCAGCCCCCACAGGGGGCAGCGAAATTCACCC. This gives the protein CASSPHRGQRNSP. The CDR3 in its entirety is CASSPHRGQRNSPLHF.

Of note for this clone: The junction shows a germline mismatch at one end, possibly a read error. The read halts 3 residues ahead of the CDR3 end, with the missing end drawn from the germline J gene. The V call is TRBV7-7, the J call TRBJ1-2, with D maybe TRBD1 (6 bases). Germline CDR1 SSHAT, CDR2 FNYEAQ (reference sequence). The CDR3 is 15 residues long. The CDR3 DNA, read in part, is TGTGCTAGCAGCTTGGGACAACACGGCACAGATACC. Translating gives CASSLGQHGTDT. The entire CDR3 protein is CASSLGQHGTDTYTF.